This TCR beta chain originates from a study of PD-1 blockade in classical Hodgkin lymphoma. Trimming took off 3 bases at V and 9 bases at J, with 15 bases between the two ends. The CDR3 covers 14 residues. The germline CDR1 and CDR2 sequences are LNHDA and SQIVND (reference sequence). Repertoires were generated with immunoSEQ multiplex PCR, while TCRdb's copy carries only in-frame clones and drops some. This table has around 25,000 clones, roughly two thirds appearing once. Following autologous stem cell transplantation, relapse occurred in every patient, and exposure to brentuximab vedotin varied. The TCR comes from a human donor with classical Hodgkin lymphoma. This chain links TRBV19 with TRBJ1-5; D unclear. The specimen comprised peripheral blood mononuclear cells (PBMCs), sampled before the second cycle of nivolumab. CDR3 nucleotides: TGTGCCAGTAGTATCCACGGGGAAGGACCGCCCCAGCATTTT. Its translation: CASSIHGEGPPQHF.